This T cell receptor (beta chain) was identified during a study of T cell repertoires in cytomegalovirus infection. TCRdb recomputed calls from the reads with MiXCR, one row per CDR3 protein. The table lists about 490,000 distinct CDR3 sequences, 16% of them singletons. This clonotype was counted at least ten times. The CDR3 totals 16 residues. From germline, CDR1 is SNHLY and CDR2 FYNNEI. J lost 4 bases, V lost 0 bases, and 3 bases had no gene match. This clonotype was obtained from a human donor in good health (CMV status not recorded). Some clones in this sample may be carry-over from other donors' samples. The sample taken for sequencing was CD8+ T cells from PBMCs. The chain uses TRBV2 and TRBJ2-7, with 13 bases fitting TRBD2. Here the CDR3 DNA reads TGTGCCAGCAGTGAAGCCGGGACTAGCGGGAAGTACGAGCAGTACTTC. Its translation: CASSEAGTSGKYEQYF.